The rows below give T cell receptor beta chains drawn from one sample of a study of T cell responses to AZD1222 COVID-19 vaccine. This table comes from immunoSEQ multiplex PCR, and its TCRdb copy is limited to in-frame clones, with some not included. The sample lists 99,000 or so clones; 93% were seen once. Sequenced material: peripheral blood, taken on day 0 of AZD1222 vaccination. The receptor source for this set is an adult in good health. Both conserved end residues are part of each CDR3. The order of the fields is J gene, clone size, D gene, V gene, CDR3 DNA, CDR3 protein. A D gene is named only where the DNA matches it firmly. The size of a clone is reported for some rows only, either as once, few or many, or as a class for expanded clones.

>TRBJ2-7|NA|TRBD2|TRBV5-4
TGTGCCAGCAGTTTAGCGGGACCCTACGAGCAGTACTTC
CASSLAGPYEQYF
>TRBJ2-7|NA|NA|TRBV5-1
TGCGCCAGCAGCTCTACGGCTGGTCTCTACGAGCAGTACTTC
CASSSTAGLYEQYF
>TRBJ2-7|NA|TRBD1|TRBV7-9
TGTGCCAGCAGCTTAGCGAGAACACAGGGGTTGGGGTACGAGCAGTACTTC
CASSLARTQGLGYEQYF
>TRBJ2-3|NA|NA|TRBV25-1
TGTGCCAGCAGTTCCCCAAGTGGGTTAGGTGGGGTTGCCCACCAGCAGTATTTT
CASSSPSGLGGVAHQQYF
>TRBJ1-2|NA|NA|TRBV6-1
TGTGCCAGCAGTGAGACCACAGACTATGGCTACACCTTC
CASSETTDYGYTF
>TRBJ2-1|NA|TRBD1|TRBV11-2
TGTGCCAGCAGCTTAGAGAGGGGGCGGGAGCAGTTCTTC
CASSLERGREQFF
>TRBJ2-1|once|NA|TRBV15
TGTGCCACCAGCAGAGCCTCTGGGAGCAGGGAGCAGTTCTTC
CATSRASGSREQFF
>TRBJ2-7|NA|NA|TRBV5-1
TGCGCCAGCAGCTTGACGCAGACCTACGAGCAGTACTTC
CASSLTQTYEQYF
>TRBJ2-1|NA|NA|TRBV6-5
TGTGCCAGCAGAACACTTGGCGTGTACAATGAGCAGTTCTTC
CASRTLGVYNEQFF
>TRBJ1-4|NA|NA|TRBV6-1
TGTGCCAGCAGTGAAGTTCTGGGGCTTAGCATTTTT
CASSEVLGLSIF
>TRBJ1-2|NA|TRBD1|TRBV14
TGTGCCAGCAGCGCTAGTACAGGGGGGATCTATGGCTACACCTTC
CASSASTGGIYGYTF
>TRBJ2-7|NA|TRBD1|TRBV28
TGTGCCAGCAGTCAACAGGGGTGGGGCTACGAGCAGTACTTC
CASSQQGWGYEQYF
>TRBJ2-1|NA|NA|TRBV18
TGTGCCAGCTCACCTACAGGTATGGAGCAGTTCTTC
CASSPTGMEQFF
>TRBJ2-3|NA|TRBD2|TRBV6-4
TGTGCCAGCAGTGGACTAGCGGGAGGGCCAGATACGCAGTATTTT
CASSGLAGGPDTQYF
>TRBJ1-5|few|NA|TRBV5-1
TGCGCCAGCAGCTTGGATAGCAATCAGCCCCAGCATTTT
CASSLDSNQPQHF
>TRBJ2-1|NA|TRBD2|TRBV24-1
TGTGCCACCAGTGACACGACTAGCGGCCCCTACAATGAGCAGTTCTTC
CATSDTTSGPYNEQFF
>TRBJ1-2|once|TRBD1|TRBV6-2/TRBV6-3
TGTGCCAGCAGTGCGATTACAAGACAGGGGGGCGCCTATGGCTACACCTTC
CASSAITRQGGAYGYTF
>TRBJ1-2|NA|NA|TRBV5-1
TGCGCCAGCAGCTTCGGGACGTCGGCGGATGGCTACACCTTC
CASSFGTSADGYTF
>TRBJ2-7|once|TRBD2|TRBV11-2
TGTGCCAGCAGATCAACCGGGACTAGGCCAAAGGGGGATTACGACGAGCAGTACTTC
CASRSTGTRPKGDYDEQYF
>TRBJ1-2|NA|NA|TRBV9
TGTGCCAGCAGCCGCACAAACAGGGATGGCTACACCTTC
CASSRTNRDGYTF
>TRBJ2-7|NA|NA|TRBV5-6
TGTGCCAGCAGCTTGCGGGCCTCACTCTCCTACGAGCAGTACTTC
CASSLRASLSYEQYF
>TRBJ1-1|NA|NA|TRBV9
TGTGCCAGCAGCCCATGGGGGGACCAAAACACTGAAGCTTTCTTT
CASSPWGDQNTEAFF
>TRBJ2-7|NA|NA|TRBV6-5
TGTGCCAGCAGTAATCACAAAGGATTTTACGAGCAGTACTTC
CASSNHKGFYEQYF
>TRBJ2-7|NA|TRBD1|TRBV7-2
TGTGCCAGCAGCCGGGACAGGAGCTCCTACGAGCAGTACTTC
CASSRDRSSYEQYF